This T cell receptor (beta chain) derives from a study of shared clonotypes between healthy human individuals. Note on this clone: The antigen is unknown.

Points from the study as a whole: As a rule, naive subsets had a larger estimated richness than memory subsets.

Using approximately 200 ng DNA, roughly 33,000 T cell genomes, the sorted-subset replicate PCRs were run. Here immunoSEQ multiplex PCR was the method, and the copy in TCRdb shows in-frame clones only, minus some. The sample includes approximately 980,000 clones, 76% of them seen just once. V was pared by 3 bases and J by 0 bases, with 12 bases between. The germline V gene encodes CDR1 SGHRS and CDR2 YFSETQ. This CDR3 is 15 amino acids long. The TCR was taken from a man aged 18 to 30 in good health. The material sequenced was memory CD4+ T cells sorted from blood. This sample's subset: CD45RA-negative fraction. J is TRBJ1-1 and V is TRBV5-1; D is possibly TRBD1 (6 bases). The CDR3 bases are TGCGCCAGCAGCTCCCTAGGACAGATGAACACTGAAGCTTTCTTT. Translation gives CASSSLGQMNTEAFF.